The source of this T cell receptor (beta chain) is a study of glioma-infiltrating T cells after dendritic cell vaccination. The CDR3 extends over 16 amino acids. Germline CDR1 WSHSY, CDR2 SAAADI. V was cut by 11 bases and J by 0 bases, with 20 bases left in between. The immunoSEQ assay amplified TCRB CDR3 from up to roughly 2 ug DNA. Repertoires were generated with immunoSEQ multiplex PCR, while TCRdb's copy carries only in-frame clones and drops some. This sample carries almost 65,000 clones, roughly 80% of them seen once, and the ten largest clones take about 9%. No glioblastoma patient carried an isocitrate dehydrogenase mutation.

Material: blood, obtained before dendritic cell vaccination. The source is a human donor with glioblastoma. J is TRBJ1-3 and V is TRBV10-2, with D hard to call. The CDR3 DNA reads as TGCGCCTTGGTGAGGGTCCACTTACGCTCTGGAAACACCATATATTTT. This codes for CALVRVHLRSGNTIYF.